The 26 T cell receptor beta chains below all came from one sample that was sequenced in a study of T cell responses to AZD1222 COVID-19 vaccine. Only in-frame clones appear in the TCRdb table, and some are missing; sequencing was by immunoSEQ multiplex PCR. The table has over 100,000 clones, 80% to 90% seen once. The specimen comprised peripheral blood, sampled on day 0 of AZD1222 vaccination. Receptors were obtained from an adult in good health.

V is TRBV13 and J is TRBJ1-2; TRBD1 might be the D (5 bases). In germline, CDR1 is PRHDT, CDR2 FYEKMQ (reference sequence). This CDR3 is 16 amino acids long. Trimming removed 0 bases at V and 3 bases at J, with 14 bases between. DNA of the CDR3: TGTGCCAGCAGCTTAGGAAGGGGCAGCCGCTACTATGGCTACACCTTC. It is translated as CASSLGRGSRYYGYTF.

This chain links TRBV27 with TRBJ1-3; D is uncertain. The V end lost 0 bases, the J end lost 0 bases, and 9 bases lay between the germline ends. Germline V gives CDR1 MNHEY, CDR2 SMNVEV (reference sequence). The CDR3 consists of 16 residues. In DNA, the CDR3 is TGTGCCAGCAGTTTATCGTACCAAAGCTCTGGAAACACCATATATTTT. It codes for CASSLSYQSSGNTIYF.

This chain uses TRBV4-2 with TRBJ1-5, with D perhaps matching TRBD1 (6 bases). Germline values: CDR1 LGHNA, CDR2 YNFKEQ. This CDR3 comprises 16 residues. V lost 4 bases and J lost 6, with 19 bases in between. CDR3 bases: TGTGCCAGCAGCCTGAACCCACAGGGTGTGGGTCAGCCCCAGCATTTT. Its protein product is CASSLNPQGVGQPQHF.

This chain uses TRBV11-2 with TRBJ2-2, with D unclear. With 3 bases removed from V and 3 bases from J, the gap between germline ends came to 11 bases. This CDR3 region has 15 residues. Germline V gives CDR1 SGHAT, CDR2 FQNNGV. For the CDR3, the DNA is TGTGCCAGCAGCTTTTTTCTCCAGGACACCGGGGAGCTGTTTTTT. Translated, it gives CASSFFLQDTGELFF.

The chain recombines TRBV3-1 (or the pseudogene TRBV3-2) with TRBJ1-2, with D possibly matching TRBD1 (6 bases). CDR1 and CDR2 from the germline V gene are LGHDT and YNNKEL (reference sequence). The CDR3 length is 13 residues. Trimming took off 1 base at V and 8 bases at J, with 11 bases between the two ends. The CDR3 DNA reads TGTGCCAGCAGCCAAGTGGGGGCTGGAGGCTACACCTTC. It specifies CASSQVGAGGYTF.

This clone has a single count. The chain links TRBV7-9 to TRBJ2-5; no clear D. V was cut by 1 base and J by 9 bases, with 12 bases left in between. The CDR3 loop spans 13 amino acids. Germline V gene lookup returns CDR1 SEHNR and CDR2 FQNEAQ (reference sequence). For the CDR3, the DNA is TGTGCCAGCAGCTTAGGACCACCTTTGGCCCAGTACTTC. Its translation: CASSLGPPLAQYF.

This chain joins TRBV6-5 and TRBJ1-1, with D unresolved. CDR1 is MNHEY, CDR2 SVGAGI, per germline. CDR3 length: 14 residues. Deletions cut 0 bases from V and 0 bases from J, with 5 bases between. In nucleotides, the CDR3 is TGTGCCAGCAGTTACTCTGACATGAACACTGAAGCTTTCTTT. Translating gives CASSYSDMNTEAFF.

The J gene is TRBJ1-1, the V gene TRBV9; no reliable D call. Per germline, CDR1 SGDLS and CDR2 YYNGEE. The V and J ends lost 0 bases and 0 bases respectively, with 21 bases between them. CDR3 length: 19 amino acids. The CDR3 DNA reads as TGTGCCAGCAGCGTAGCCCCAGACACGGGCGGATTAATGAACACTGAAGCTTTCTTT. Translated: CASSVAPDTGGLMNTEAFF. Variable domain in full (rest from reference TRBV9 and TRBJ1-1): DSGVTQTPKHLITATGQRVTLRCSPRSGDLSVYWYQQSLDQGLQFLIQYYNGEERAKGNILERFSAQQFPDLHSELNLSSLELGDSALYFCASSVAPDTGGLMNTEAFFGQGTRLTVV.

The chain recombines TRBV19 with TRBJ1-5; 9 nucleotides match TRBD1. The CDR3 sequence is 15 residues long. The V and J ends lost 4 bases and 6 bases, in that order; junction bases with no gene match: 7. Germline V lookup: CDR1 LNHDA, CDR2 SQIVND (reference sequence). The chain's CDR3 is CASSTTGGLGQPQHF. The DNA of the CDR3 is TGTGCCAGTAGTACAACAGGGGGCCTGGGTCAGCCCCAGCATTTT.

The CDR3 protein is CASSLSSANTGELFF. CDR3 nucleotide sequence: TGTGCCAGCTCACTGTCTAGCGCCAACACCGGGGAGCTGTTTTTT. The chain uses TRBV18 and TRBJ2-2; possible D gene TRBD2, 6 bases. CDR1 and CDR2 from the germline V gene are KGHSH and LQKENI. This CDR3 spans 15 amino acids. V was shortened by 4 bases and J by 2 bases, with 11 bases between the two germline ends.

V is TRBV6-6 and J is TRBJ1-1, with D hard to call. The CDR3 consists of 14 residues. The germline gives CDR1 MNHNY, CDR2 SVGAGI (reference sequence). V lost 0 bases to trimming and J lost 0 bases, with 5 bases between them. This CDR3 reads CASSYSSMNTEAFF. Here the CDR3 DNA reads TGTGCCAGCAGTTACTCGTCCATGAACACTGAAGCTTTCTTT.

The V call is TRBV10-1, the J call TRBJ1-6, with 10 positions matching TRBD1. The CDR3 consists of 16 residues. The J segment lost 9 bases and the V segment lost 0 bases, leaving 5 bases of the junction unmatched. Germline CDR1 is WNHNN and CDR2 is SYGVQD (reference sequence). CDR3 in DNA: TGCGCCAGCAGTGAGTCGGGACAGGGGTTGGGTTCACCCCTCCACTTT. Protein sequence: CASSESGQGLGSPLHF.

The V gene is TRBV7-9, the J gene TRBJ2-1; TRBD1 might be the D (5 bases). Germline V gene lookup returns CDR1 SEHNR and CDR2 FQNEAQ (reference sequence). There are 14 residues in the CDR3. Trimming cost V 5 bases and J 4 bases, with 12 bases left between them. The CDR3 sequence: CASSAWSGYNEQFF. The CDR3 coding sequence is TGTGCCAGCAGCGCCTGGTCAGGGTACAATGAGCAGTTCTTC.

This clone was detected many times. The chain uses TRBV15 and TRBJ2-7, with a weak D call TRBD2 (6 bases). Germline CDR1 and CDR2: LNHNV and YYDKDF (reference sequence). The CDR3 sequence is 13 residues long. V was pared by 5 bases and J by 3 bases, with 11 bases between. The CDR3 bases are TGTGCCACCAGCGGGACTGACGACTACGAGCAGTACTTC. The encoded protein is CATSGTDDYEQYF.

The chain combines TRBV30 with TRBJ2-6; no reliable D call. This CDR3 is 17 amino acids long. Per the germline V gene, CDR1 is GTSNPN and CDR2 is SVGIG (reference sequence). Trimming removed 2 bases at V and 0 bases at J, with 14 bases between. The DNA for the CDR3 is TGTGCCTGGAGTCGTCTGGGCAAGCGCTCTGGGGCCAACGTCCTGACTTTC. This codes for CAWSRLGKRSGANVLTF.

The chain uses TRBV30 and TRBJ1-6, with D unclear. The CDR3 runs 13 residues. The V gene lost 4 bases and the J gene lost 0 bases, with 4 bases spanning the gap. The germline V gene encodes CDR1 GTSNPN and CDR2 SVGIG (reference sequence). The CDR3 region is CAWTGSYNSPLHF. Here the CDR3 DNA reads TGTGCCTGGACAGGCTCCTATAATTCACCCCTCCACTTT.

This chain links TRBV5-5 with TRBJ2-7; 7 nucleotides match TRBD2. This CDR3 comprises 17 residues. Germline V gives CDR1 SGHKS, CDR2 YYEKEE (reference sequence). The junction had 13 bases not matched to a gene; V was cut back by 3 bases and J by 1 base. The CDR3: CASSSSWRPGLSYEQYF. The CDR3 DNA is TGTGCCAGCAGCTCAAGCTGGCGACCGGGACTATCCTACGAGCAGTACTTC.

The J gene is TRBJ1-1, the V gene TRBV15; D is unclear. The germline V gene encodes CDR1 LNHNV and CDR2 YYDKDF (reference sequence). This CDR3 is 14 amino acids long. Trimming took 0 bases from V and 1 from J, leaving 6 bases between them. The CDR3 DNA reads as TGTGCCACCAGCAGAGAAGCAGGGAACACTGAAGCTTTCTTT. Protein: CATSREAGNTEAFF.

This clone is labeled as medium-sized (0.01 to 0.1%). The V call is TRBV4-1, the J call TRBJ1-1; TRBD1 agrees at 7 bases. The CDR3 spans 16 residues. Trimming removed 1 base from V and 6 bases from J; junction bases left unmatched: 11. The germline CDR1 and CDR2 sequences are MGHRA and YSYEKL. CDR3 sequence (DNA): TGCGCCAGCAGCCAAGGGGCAGACAGGGCAAACCCTGAAGCTTTCTTT. Encoded protein: CASSQGADRANPEAFF.

This clone was picked up one time. This chain uses TRBV10-3 with TRBJ2-1; D may be TRBD1 (6 bases). The CDR3 totals 12 residues. Germline V gives CDR1 ENHRY, CDR2 SYGVKD. The V end was cut by 6 bases, the J end by 5 bases, with 8 bases between. The CDR3 nucleotides are TGTGCCATCAGCAGGACAGACAATGAGCAGTTCTTC. Translated, it gives CAISRTDNEQFF.

This chain connects TRBV7-9 to TRBJ2-1; TRBD2 matches 10 bases. The CDR3 is 18 amino acids. CDR1 SEHNR and CDR2 FQNEAQ come from the germline V gene (reference sequence). V was pared by 3 bases and J by 7 bases, with 15 bases of the junction left unmatched. The CDR3 protein is CASSFRLAGDMVQNEQFF. The CDR3 DNA reads as TGTGCCAGCAGCTTTCGGCTAGCGGGAGATATGGTTCAGAATGAGCAGTTCTTC.

The chain employs TRBV12-5 and TRBJ1-1, with 9 nucleotides matching TRBD1. From germline, CDR1 is LGHNT and CDR2 FRNRAP. The CDR3 has 17 residues. J gave up 7 bases and V 0 bases, and 12 bases lay outside the gene matches. This CDR3 reads CASGLVGWDRARVEAFF. The CDR3 coding sequence is TGTGCTAGTGGTTTGGTAGGGTGGGACAGGGCTAGGGTTGAAGCTTTCTTT.

The chain is built from TRBV18 and TRBJ2-2, with D unclear. With 4 bases removed from V and 1 base from J, the gap between germline ends came to 4 bases. The CDR3 has 13 amino acids. The germline gives CDR1 KGHSH, CDR2 LQKENI. The CDR3 nucleotides are TGTGCCAGCTCACTGGGGAACACCGGGGAGCTGTTTTTT. Translation gives CASSLGNTGELFF.

This sequence joins TRBV24-1 and TRBJ2-7, with a possible D match to TRBD1 (6 bases). There are 15 residues in the CDR3. With 7 bases removed from V and 0 bases from J, the gap between germline ends came to 15 bases. Germline assignment: CDR1 KGHDR and CDR2 SFDVKD. CDR3 region: CATRPGQLSSYEQYF. CDR3 bases: TGTGCCACCAGACCAGGACAGCTAAGCTCCTACGAGCAGTACTTC.

This sequence joins TRBV24-1 and TRBJ1-2; 8 nucleotides line up with TRBD1. Unmatched junction bases numbered 10, after V lost 3 bases and J lost 8 bases. There are 15 residues in the CDR3. The germline CDR1 and CDR2 sequences are KGHDR and SFDVKD. The CDR3 loop is CATSDGRGTGGGYTF. DNA of the CDR3: TGTGCCACCAGTGATGGCAGGGGGACAGGAGGAGGCTACACCTTC.

V and J are TRBV27 and TRBJ2-7, with 12 bases aligning to TRBD2. Germline V gene data show CDR1 as MNHEY and CDR2 as SMNVEV (reference sequence). The junction had 6 bases not matched to a gene; V was cut back by 4 bases and J by 2 bases. The CDR3 consists of 16 residues. This chain's CDR3 is CASSYVWTSGAYEQYF. The CDR3, as DNA: TGTGCCAGCAGTTATGTTTGGACTAGCGGGGCCTACGAGCAGTACTTC.